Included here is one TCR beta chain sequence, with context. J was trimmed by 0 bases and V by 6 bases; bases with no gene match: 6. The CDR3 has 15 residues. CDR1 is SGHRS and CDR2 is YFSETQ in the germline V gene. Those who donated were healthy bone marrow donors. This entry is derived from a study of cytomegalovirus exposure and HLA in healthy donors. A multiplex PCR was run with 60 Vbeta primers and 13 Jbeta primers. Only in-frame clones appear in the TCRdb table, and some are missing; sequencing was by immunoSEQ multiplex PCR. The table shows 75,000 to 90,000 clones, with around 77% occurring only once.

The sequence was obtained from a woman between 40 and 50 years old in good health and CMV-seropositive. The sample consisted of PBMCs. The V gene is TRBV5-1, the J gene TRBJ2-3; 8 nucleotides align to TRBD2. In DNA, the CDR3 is TGCGCCAGCACCCGGGAGGGTTTGAGCACAGATACGCAGTATTTT. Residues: CASTREGLSTDTQYF.